This TCR beta chain was captured in a study of regulatory T cells in long-lasting Graves disease. The CDR3 spans 14 residues. Germline V CDR1 and CDR2: SGHRS, YFSETQ. The V and J ends lost 1 base and 5 bases respectively, with 12 bases between them. PBMC RNA was the source of the TCR library. TCRdb recomputed calls from the reads with MiXCR, one row per CDR3 protein. The table records several hundred distinct CDR3 sequences, 58% of them present only once. The clonotype originates from a female donor with Graves disease. The source material was peripheral blood mononuclear cells (PBMCs), sampled with antithyroid drug treatment, in newly diagnosed or persistent Graves disease (not recorded which). This chain uses TRBV5-1 with TRBJ2-5, with D possibly TRBD2 on 5 matching bases. In DNA form, the CDR3 reads TGCGCCAGCAGCTTGTCCGTCGGGGAGGAGACCCAGTACTTC. This sequence encodes CASSLSVGEETQYF.